Each of the 19 T cell receptor beta chains below was sequenced from the same sample in a study of T-cell reconstitution after alpha-beta-depleted transplantation in children. TCRbeta library preparation incorporated unique molecular identifiers. TCRdb re-called the PCR reads with MiXCR, one entry per CDR3 protein. The data hold hundreds of thousands of distinct CDR3 sequences, with roughly a quarter observed a single time. The material was PBMCs, mostly from graft donor cells, obtained 360 days after TCRalphabeta/CD19-depleted stem cell transplant. The receptors come from a female patient aged 2-9 years who had a stem cell transplant for congenital amegakaryocytic thrombocytopenia, so the T cells may come from the graft donor.

As concerns this clonotype: A much larger clone sits a single nucleotide away, making a read error possible. This chain uses TRBV10-3 with TRBJ1-1; tentative D call: TRBD1 (5 bases). This CDR3 is built from 15 residues. Trimming pared 6 bases from V and 4 bases from J, leaving 18 bases between. CDR1 and CDR2 (germline): ENHRY, SYGVKD. The CDR3 sequence: CAISRGTAEATEAFF. The CDR3 DNA reads TGTGCCATCAGCCGCGGGACGGCAGAGGCCACTGAAGCTTTCTTT.

This chain uses TRBV9 with TRBJ2-5; D not resolved. Trimming took 0 bases from V and 0 from J, leaving 6 bases between them. CDR3 length: 14 residues. Germline V gene lookup returns CDR1 SGDLS and CDR2 YYNGEE. The CDR3 region has the DNA TGTGCCAGCAGCGTAGATGTGTACCAAGAGACCCAGTACTTC. Translating gives CASSVDVYQETQYF.

This clonotype has only a few counts. The chain combines TRBV28 with TRBJ1-1; D might be TRBD1 (6 bases). CDR1 and CDR2 (germline): MDHEN, SYDVKM. The CDR3 has 16 amino acids. Trimming removed 1 base from V and 0 bases from J, with 12 bases in between. CDR3 region: CASSLLGGRVNTEAFF. CDR3 coding DNA: TGTGCCAGCAGTTTATTGGGGGGGCGAGTGAACACTGAAGCTTTCTTT. Together with reference TRBV28 and TRBJ1-1, the CDR3 gives the full variable domain: DVKVTQSSRYLVKRTGEKVFLECVQDMDHENMFWYRQDPGLGLRLIYFSYDVKMKEKGDIPEGYSVSREKKERFSLILESASTNQTSMYLCASSLLGGRVNTEAFFGQGTRLTVV.

This chain's CDR3 is CASSFRRDRISGELFF. CDR3 in DNA: TGCGCCAGCAGCTTCCGCCGGGACAGGATCTCCGGGGAGCTGTTTTTT. The V and J genes are TRBV5-1 and TRBJ2-2, with 8 bases lining up with TRBD1. The J segment lost 6 bases and the V segment lost 2 bases, leaving 9 bases of the junction unmatched. CDR3 length equals 16 residues. Germline V gene sequence: CDR1 SGHRS, CDR2 YFSETQ.

The gene calls are TRBV4-1 and TRBJ2-5, with a weak D call TRBD1 (6 bases). Per germline, CDR1 MGHRA and CDR2 YSYEKL. V lost 0 bases to trimming and J lost 5 bases, with 13 bases between them. The CDR3 runs 15 residues. The CDR3 nucleotides read TGCGCCAGCAGCCAAGATACAGGGCGTCGGGAGACCCAGTACTTC. It codes for CASSQDTGRRETQYF.

This clonotype was seen ten or more times. The CDR3 DNA sequence: TGTGCCAGCAGCCGCAGGGATGATGAGCAGTTCTTC. Its translation: CASSRRDDEQFF. The V and J genes are TRBV3-1 and TRBJ2-1; a possible D gene is TRBD1 (5 bases). V was trimmed by 4 bases and J by 8 bases, leaving 9 bases between them. CDR1 and CDR2 (germline): LGHDT, YNNKEL (reference sequence). The CDR3 sequence is 12 residues long.

This clonotype was observed a few times. The rearrangement joins TRBV12-3 or TRBV12-4 to TRBJ2-7; tentatively, D is TRBD1 (6 bases). The ends were cut back, 3 bases at V and 5 bases at J, with 17 bases in the middle. CDR3 length equals 15 residues. DNA of the CDR3: TGTGCCAGCAGTTTGGGGTTACAGGGAAAAAACGAGCAGTACTTC. Protein product: CASSLGLQGKNEQYF.

This clonotype has a handful of counts. The chain carries TRBV20-1 and TRBJ2-7, with 10 nucleotides matching TRBD2. The V and J ends lost 0 bases and 9 bases, in that order; junction bases with no gene match: 8. This CDR3 region has 14 residues. The V gene's germline CDR1 is DFQATT and CDR2 SNEGSKA (reference sequence). The CDR3 reads CSARDVASGSTQYF. The CDR3 nucleotides are TGCAGTGCTAGAGATGTGGCTAGCGGGAGCACGCAGTACTTC.

Of note for this clonotype: The CDR3 does not close with the conserved phenylalanine or tryptophan, likely indicating a read error. The V call is TRBV10-3, the J call TRBJ2-7; D tentatively fits TRBD1 or TRBD2 (6 bases each). The CDR3 runs to 14 residues. Germline-derived CDR1 and CDR2 are ENHRY and SYGVKD. V was shortened by 10 bases and J by 3 bases, with 19 bases between the two germline ends. CDR3 nucleotide sequence: TGTGCCACGGAAGAGGTAGCGGACAGCTACGAGCAGTACTTA. It specifies CATEEVADSYEQYL.

The chain uses TRBV6-1 and TRBJ2-2; D possibly uses TRBD1 or TRBD2 (5 bases each). Germline values: CDR1 MNHNS, CDR2 SASEGT. V dropped 6 bases and J dropped 2 bases, with 10 bases sitting between them. The CDR3 spans 14 residues. The CDR3 DNA is TGTGCCAGCAGACGGGACGGAAACACCGGGGAGCTGTTTTTT. Translation gives CASRRDGNTGELFF.

This clonotype was seen more than once but under ten times. The chain is built from TRBV25-1 and TRBJ2-4; D tentatively fits TRBD1 or TRBD2 (5 bases each). Looked up from germline, CDR1 is MGHDK and CDR2 is SYGVNS. CDR3 length: 14 amino acids. V shed 1 base and J shed 1 base, with 5 bases lying between them. CDR3 in amino acids: CASSEWGAKNIQYF. The DNA of the CDR3 is TGTGCCAGCAGTGAATGGGGGGCCAAAAACATTCAGTACTTC.

This clonotype was detected many times. The gene calls are TRBV7-2 and TRBJ2-3; no firm D call. Germline V CDR1 and CDR2: SGHTA, FQGNSA. V lost 0 bases, J lost 1 base, and 5 bases lay in between. The CDR3 is 14 amino acids. DNA for the CDR3: TGTGCCAGCAGCTTAGCGGGTCGCACAGATACGCAGTATTTT. Its translation is CASSLAGRTDTQYF.

In this sample, this clonotype turned up a few times. The chain employs TRBV6-4 and TRBJ2-7; 12 bases are a match to TRBD2. V gave up 6 bases and J gave up 6 bases; unmatched junction bases: 6. The CDR3 contains 14 residues. The germline V gene has CDR1 MRHNA and CDR2 SNTAGT. The chain's CDR3 is CASSRLAGEVEQYF. The DNA for the CDR3 is TGTGCCAGCAGCAGACTAGCGGGGGAGGTCGAGCAGTACTTC.

This clonotype was recorded a few times. V and J are TRBV28 and TRBJ2-1; TRBD2 aligns across 9 bases. V gave up 3 bases and J gave up 6 bases; unmatched junction bases: 15. Per the germline V gene, CDR1 is MDHEN and CDR2 is SYDVKM. The CDR3 is 18 amino acids. The CDR3 protein is CASSFWGLGGRALNEQFF. Here the CDR3 DNA reads TGTGCCAGCAGTTTTTGGGGGCTGGGCGGGAGGGCCCTCAATGAGCAGTTCTTC.

This clonotype was detected ten times or more. The chain has TRBV10-3 and TRBJ1-6; possibly TRBD1 for D (6 bases). V lost 6 bases and J 7 bases, leaving 13 bases between the germline ends. The germline CDR1 and CDR2 sequences are ENHRY and SYGVKD. This CDR3 region has 14 residues. The CDR3 loop is CAIRREGDNSPLHF. CDR3 nucleotide sequence: TGTGCCATCAGAAGAGAGGGGGACAATTCACCCCTCCACTTT.

The rearrangement links TRBV6-5 to TRBJ1-1; TRBD1 agrees at 7 bases. The CDR3 sequence is 14 residues long. Germline CDR1 reads MNHEY; CDR2 reads SVGAGI. V lost 3 bases, J lost 6 bases, and 7 bases stayed unmatched. As DNA, the CDR3 is TGTGCCAGCAGTTATAGGAACAGGGGTGCTGAAGCTTTCTTT. Its translation is CASSYRNRGAEAFF.

The rearrangement joins TRBV4-1 to TRBJ1-2; TRBD1 agrees at 10 bases. V gave up 1 base and J gave up 7 bases; unmatched junction bases: 6. From germline, CDR1 is MGHRA and CDR2 YSYEKL. The CDR3 contains 15 residues. The CDR3 loop reads CASSQGGTGDSGYTF. DNA of the CDR3: TGCGCCAGCAGCCAAGGGGGGACAGGGGACTCTGGCTACACCTTC.

The chain is built from TRBV3-1 and TRBJ2-1; TRBD2 matches at 11 bases. This CDR3 spans 16 amino acids. Germline trimming cut 0 bases from V and 8 bases from J; bases unmatched to any gene: 6. CDR1 is LGHDT and CDR2 is YNNKEL in the germline V gene (reference sequence). The CDR3 coding sequence is TGTGCCAGCAGCCAAGATCTACTAGCGGGGGTCCATGAGCAGTTCTTC. Translation: CASSQDLLAGVHEQFF.

The chain links TRBV7-7 to TRBJ2-1, with unresolved D. V lost 2 bases and J lost 5, with 19 bases in between. The CDR3 is 17 residues long. From germline, CDR1 is SSHAT and CDR2 FNYEAQ (reference sequence). Here the CDR3 DNA reads TGTGCCAGCAGCTTAAGGGCCCCGACTCCCCCCAACAATGAGCAGTTCTTC. It encodes CASSLRAPTPPNNEQFF.